This T cell receptor beta chain was sequenced during a study of T cell repertoires in cytomegalovirus infection. Study context: Alongside well-studied HLA-B-restricted CMV epitopes, recently identified HLA-C-restricted CMV epitopes were also used. CMV infection together with matching HLA type was indicated by public TCR beta signatures. Study-level points and caveats: Summed public TCR beta family frequency identified CMV carriers bearing the relevant HLA. HLA-C-restricted CMV clonotypes gave the most frequent clonotype in two of eight donors.

About this clonotype itself: Its antigen is as yet unknown.

TCRdb passed the reads through MiXCR, listing each CDR3 protein once. The data contain roughly 990,000 distinct CDR3 sequences, roughly 31% of them singletons. The material sequenced was cultured CD8+ T cells from PBMCs, taken from culture after CMV antigen stimulation. This TCR was recovered from a human donor in good health (CMV status not recorded). Some clones in this sample may be carry-over from other donors' samples.

CDR3 sequence: CASSVETDSQETQYF. The DNA of the CDR3 is TGTGCCAGCAGCGTAGAAACGGACAGCCAAGAGACCCAGTACTTC. The V call is TRBV9, the J call TRBJ2-5, with D possibly being TRBD1 (6 bases). This CDR3 has 15 amino acids. CDR1 and CDR2 (germline): SGDLS, YYNGEE. Trimming took 0 bases from V and 1 from J, leaving 10 bases between them. Using reference TRBV9 and TRBJ2-5 for the parts outside the CDR3, the full variable domain is DSGVTQTPKHLITATGQRVTLRCSPRSGDLSVYWYQQSLDQGLQFLIQYYNGEERAKGNILERFSAQQFPDLHSELNLSSLELGDSALYFCASSVETDSQETQYFGPGTRLLVL.